A selection of T cell receptor beta chains follows, all from one sample in a study of type 1 regulatory T cells. TCRdb re-called the reads through MiXCR, storing one row per CDR3 protein. Of approximately 20,000 distinct CDR3 sequences listed, about a tenth are singletons. The sequenced sample was CD4+ T cells, either the whole sample or a sorted fraction (not recorded which). All receptors derive from a human donor in good health. Each CDR3 is given with its conserved first and last residue. The order of the fields is J gene, V gene, D gene, clone size, CDR3 protein, CDR3 DNA. The D gene is left open where the match is weak. Size is omitted from some rows. Given values are once, few, many or a class for expanded clones.

j_gene: TRBJ1-6
v_gene: TRBV6-5
d_gene: TRBD1
abundance: few
CDR3aa: CASSYLTGPPLHF
CDR3nt: TGTGCCAGCAGTTACCTGACAGGGCCACCCCTCCACTTT

j_gene: TRBJ1-4
v_gene: TRBV19
d_gene: TRBD1
abundance: few
CDR3aa: CASTPGQGSEKLFF
CDR3nt: TGTGCCAGTACCCCGGGACAGGGTAGCGAAAAACTGTTTTTT

j_gene: TRBJ2-1
v_gene: TRBV12-3/TRBV12-4
d_gene: TRBD2
abundance: many
CDR3aa: CASSQSAGVEEQFF
CDR3nt: TGTGCCAGCAGCCAGTCAGCGGGAGTTGAAGAGCAGTTCTTC

j_gene: TRBJ2-1
v_gene: TRBV19
d_gene: TRBD2
abundance: few
CDR3aa: CASSKTSGAPNEQFF
CDR3nt: TGTGCCAGTAGTAAGACTAGCGGGGCCCCCAATGAGCAGTTCTTC

j_gene: TRBJ2-1
v_gene: TRBV5-4
d_gene: TRBD2
abundance: few
CDR3aa: CASKAGSSYNEQFF
CDR3nt: TGTGCCAGCAAAGCGGGGAGCTCCTACAATGAGCAGTTCTTC

j_gene: TRBJ2-2
v_gene: TRBV29-1
d_gene: -
abundance: -
CDR3aa: CSVALNTGELFF
CDR3nt: TGCAGCGTAGCCCTGAACACCGGGGAGCTGTTTTTT

j_gene: TRBJ2-4
v_gene: TRBV12-3/TRBV12-4
d_gene: -
abundance: -
CDR3aa: CASSPMTGTDNIQYF
CDR3nt: TGTGCCAGCAGCCCTATGACCGGAACGGACAACATTCAGTACTTC

j_gene: TRBJ2-7
v_gene: TRBV12-3/TRBV12-4
d_gene: -
abundance: -
CDR3aa: CAGSYGGPDNEQYF
CDR3nt: TGTGCCGGCAGTTATGGGGGACCGGATAACGAGCAGTACTTC

j_gene: TRBJ2-3
v_gene: TRBV5-1
d_gene: TRBD2
abundance: many
CDR3aa: CASSSSGLETDTQYF
CDR3nt: TGCGCCAGCAGCTCGTCGGGACTAGAGACAGATACGCAGTATTTT

j_gene: TRBJ2-3
v_gene: TRBV6-2/TRBV6-3
d_gene: TRBD2
abundance: many
CDR3aa: CASSYLAGGPTDTQYF
CDR3nt: TGTGCCAGCAGTTACCTAGCGGGAGGGCCGACAGATACGCAGTATTTT

j_gene: TRBJ2-2
v_gene: TRBV6-1
d_gene: -
abundance: many
CDR3aa: CASSETAVGGELFF
CDR3nt: TGTGCCAGCAGTGAAACGGCGGTAGGGGGGGAGCTGTTTTTT

j_gene: TRBJ2-6
v_gene: TRBV30
d_gene: -
abundance: many
CDR3aa: CAWSFGANVLTF
CDR3nt: TGTGCCTGGAGTTTTGGGGCCAACGTCCTGACTTTC

j_gene: TRBJ2-1
v_gene: TRBV20-1
d_gene: TRBD1
abundance: -
CDR3aa: CSAPGQGGIEQFF
CDR3nt: TGCAGTGCCCCGGGACAGGGGGGTATTGAGCAGTTCTTC

j_gene: TRBJ2-3
v_gene: TRBV29-1
d_gene: -
abundance: -
CDR3aa: CSVRKTSTDTQYF
CDR3nt: TGCAGCGTCCGGAAAACTAGCACAGATACGCAGTATTTT

j_gene: TRBJ2-5
v_gene: TRBV6-1
d_gene: TRBD2
abundance: -
CDR3aa: CASYSAGVGETQYF
CDR3nt: TGTGCCAGCTATTCAGCGGGAGTCGGCGAGACCCAGTACTTC

j_gene: TRBJ1-1
v_gene: TRBV7-9
d_gene: -
abundance: few
CDR3aa: CASSFGPMNTEAFF
CDR3nt: TGTGCCAGCAGCTTTGGGCCGATGAACACTGAAGCTTTCTTT

j_gene: TRBJ2-5
v_gene: TRBV14
d_gene: TRBD2
abundance: many
CDR3aa: CASSHGLAGVGETQYF
CDR3nt: TGTGCCAGCAGCCATGGACTAGCGGGAGTGGGAGAGACCCAGTACTTC

j_gene: TRBJ2-2
v_gene: TRBV12-2
d_gene: -
abundance: many
CDR3aa: CASRYAAIGAGELFF
CDR3nt: TGTGCAAGTCGCTATGCAGCGATAGGGGCCGGGGAGCTGTTTTTT

j_gene: TRBJ2-2
v_gene: TRBV19
d_gene: TRBD2
abundance: -
CDR3aa: CASSIDAGVKAGELFF
CDR3nt: TGCGCCAGTAGTATAGATGCGGGAGTGAAGGCCGGGGAGCTGTTTTTT

j_gene: TRBJ2-2
v_gene: TRBV20-1
d_gene: -
abundance: many
CDR3aa: CSASGQRTNTGELFF
CDR3nt: TGCAGTGCTTCGGGACAAAGGACGAACACCGGGGAGCTGTTTTTT

j_gene: TRBJ1-1
v_gene: TRBV29-1
d_gene: -
abundance: few
CDR3aa: CSVIKGGLTEAFF
CDR3nt: TGCAGTGTCATTAAGGGCGGACTCACTGAAGCTTTCTTT

j_gene: TRBJ2-4
v_gene: TRBV3-1
d_gene: -
abundance: many
CDR3aa: CASRRTGGFRENIQYF
CDR3nt: TGTGCCAGCAGACGAACCGGGGGATTCAGGGAAAACATTCAGTACTTC

j_gene: TRBJ1-3
v_gene: TRBV3-1
d_gene: -
abundance: medium-sized
CDR3aa: CASSQEDSGNTIYF
CDR3nt: TGTGCCAGCAGCCAAGAAGACTCTGGAAACACCATATATTTT

j_gene: TRBJ1-5
v_gene: TRBV20-1
d_gene: -
abundance: few
CDR3aa: CSARQYGQPQHF
CDR3nt: TGCAGTGCACGCCAGTACGGTCAGCCCCAGCATTTT

j_gene: TRBJ2-2
v_gene: TRBV7-2
d_gene: -
abundance: many
CDR3aa: CASTPQGMDTGELFF
CDR3nt: TGTGCCAGCACTCCCCAGGGTATGGACACCGGGGAGCTGTTTTTT

j_gene: TRBJ1-1
v_gene: TRBV29-1
d_gene: -
abundance: -
CDR3aa: CSVESPNTEAFF
CDR3nt: TGCAGCGTTGAGAGCCCGAACACTGAAGCTTTCTTT

j_gene: TRBJ2-1
v_gene: TRBV19
d_gene: TRBD2
abundance: -
CDR3aa: CASRSHSGNSGNEQFF
CDR3nt: TGTGCCAGTAGGTCCCATAGCGGGAATTCGGGGAATGAGCAGTTCTTC

j_gene: TRBJ2-3
v_gene: TRBV15
d_gene: -
abundance: many
CDR3aa: CATSFQGGVGTDTQYF
CDR3nt: TGTGCCACCAGCTTCCAAGGCGGGGTCGGCACAGATACGCAGTATTTT

j_gene: TRBJ2-3
v_gene: TRBV5-1
d_gene: TRBD2
abundance: many
CDR3aa: CASSFTSGGTDTQYF
CDR3nt: TGCGCCAGCAGCTTTACTAGCGGAGGCACAGATACGCAGTATTTT

j_gene: TRBJ2-6
v_gene: TRBV20-1
d_gene: -
abundance: many
CDR3aa: CSANEEKVSGANVLTF
CDR3nt: TGCAGTGCTAACGAAGAGAAGGTTTCTGGGGCCAACGTCCTGACTTTC

j_gene: TRBJ1-1
v_gene: TRBV2
d_gene: TRBD1
abundance: -
CDR3aa: CASGRKTGVTEAFF
CDR3nt: TGTGCCAGCGGCCGAAAGACAGGGGTCACTGAAGCTTTCTTT

j_gene: TRBJ2-7
v_gene: TRBV7-2
d_gene: -
abundance: many
CDR3aa: CASSLRESYEQYF
CDR3nt: TGTGCCAGCAGCTTACGGGAGTCCTACGAGCAGTACTTC

j_gene: TRBJ2-7
v_gene: TRBV14
d_gene: -
abundance: many
CDR3aa: CASSQQLLDEQYF
CDR3nt: TGTGCCAGCAGCCAACAGCTTCTGGACGAGCAGTACTTC

j_gene: TRBJ2-1
v_gene: TRBV3-1
d_gene: TRBD2
abundance: -
CDR3aa: CASSETSGSLNEQFF
CDR3nt: TGTGCCAGCAGCGAAACTAGCGGGAGTCTGAATGAGCAGTTCTTC

j_gene: TRBJ1-2
v_gene: TRBV29-1
d_gene: -
abundance: many
CDR3aa: CSVTLGGYGYTF
CDR3nt: TGCAGCGTTACTCTGGGTGGCTATGGCTACACCTTC

j_gene: TRBJ1-1
v_gene: TRBV5-1
d_gene: TRBD1
abundance: many
CDR3aa: CASSSGTGYMNTEAFF
CDR3nt: TGCGCCAGCAGCTCAGGGACAGGGTACATGAACACTGAAGCTTTCTTT

j_gene: TRBJ2-1
v_gene: TRBV15
d_gene: TRBD2
abundance: many
CDR3aa: CATSRVLAGSNEQFF
CDR3nt: TGTGCCACCAGCAGAGTACTAGCGGGATCCAATGAGCAGTTCTTC

j_gene: TRBJ2-3
v_gene: TRBV3-1
d_gene: TRBD2
abundance: -
CDR3aa: CASSRRLAGASSYNEQYF
CDR3nt: TGTGCCAGCAGCCGTAGACTAGCGGGAGCCAGCTCCTACAATGAGCAGTATTTT

j_gene: TRBJ1-1
v_gene: TRBV18
d_gene: -
abundance: many
CDR3aa: CASSPLQVEAFF
CDR3nt: TGTGCCAGCTCACCTCTACAGGTTGAAGCTTTCTTT

j_gene: TRBJ2-1
v_gene: TRBV7-2
d_gene: -
abundance: many
CDR3aa: CASSLLGSYNEQFF
CDR3nt: TGTGCCAGCAGCTTACTGGGCTCCTACAATGAGCAGTTCTTC

j_gene: TRBJ2-5
v_gene: TRBV5-4
d_gene: -
abundance: few
CDR3aa: CASSLGRLGQGTQYF
CDR3nt: TGTGCCAGCAGCTTGGGCCGACTGGGCCAAGGCACCCAGTACTTC

j_gene: TRBJ1-5
v_gene: TRBV20-1
d_gene: TRBD1
abundance: many
CDR3aa: CSARVSGGLNQPQHF
CDR3nt: TGCAGTGCTAGAGTGTCAGGGGGGCTGAATCAGCCCCAGCATTTT

j_gene: TRBJ2-1
v_gene: TRBV6-5
d_gene: TRBD2
abundance: many
CDR3aa: CASTPDVAGLNEQFF
CDR3nt: TGTGCCAGCACCCCGGACGTAGCGGGGCTTAATGAGCAGTTCTTC

j_gene: TRBJ2-2
v_gene: TRBV29-1
d_gene: -
abundance: -
CDR3aa: CSVMGGPTGELFF
CDR3nt: TGCAGCGTTATGGGGGGTCCCACCGGGGAGCTGTTTTTT

j_gene: TRBJ2-3
v_gene: TRBV5-4
d_gene: -
abundance: -
CDR3aa: CASSPRDLGTDTQYF
CDR3nt: TGTGCCAGCAGCCCCCGGGACTTGGGCACAGATACGCAGTATTTT

j_gene: TRBJ2-1
v_gene: TRBV19
d_gene: TRBD2
abundance: many
CDR3aa: CASSTGLAGGPADEQFF
CDR3nt: TGTGCCAGTAGTACGGGACTAGCGGGAGGGCCGGCGGATGAGCAGTTCTTC

j_gene: TRBJ1-1
v_gene: TRBV20-1
d_gene: -
abundance: many
CDR3aa: CSAPTASEAFF
CDR3nt: TGCAGTGCTCCGACAGCCTCTGAAGCTTTCTTT